This T cell receptor beta chain was observed in a study of T cells in Graves' hyperthyroidism and ophthalmopathy (dated by TCRdb to between 2018 and 2021). Regarding the study in general: Peripheral blood samples were taken at the time of initial diagnosis, prior to any treatment. To identify TCR V-J signatures that set the groups apart, the researchers used a discovery cohort of more than 95 patients, made up of around 42 with Graves' ophthalmopathy and about 60 with stable Graves' hyperthyroidism. An independent validation cohort of under 20 hyperthyroidism patients and roughly 16 patients who later progressed to ophthalmopathy tested prospective prediction of ophthalmopathy. The 90 to 100 discovery patients were randomly split 7:3 into training and test sets. Thyroid tissue and blood T-cell repertoires from six Graves' hyperthyroidism patients were also compared in the study. Once sampling was done, hyperthyroidism patients were given methimazole at a starting dose of 30 mg daily, whereas ophthalmopathy patients were given high-dose intravenous methylprednisolone. The paper describes TCR Vbeta CDR3 sequencing of about 140 peripheral blood samples, made up of under 50 ophthalmopathy patients, approximately 73 hyperthyroidism patients and around 17 progressor patients.

This clonotype was counted at least ten times. Its antigen remains undetermined. Per-base qualities were not stored, and no clone one base away is much larger. Stable Graves' hyperthyroidism was defined as no progression to ophthalmopathy during 18 months of follow-up. Hyperthyroidism patients were aged 18 to 65 years and newly diagnosed, with disease duration of less than 2 months. Any patient with an uncontrolled infection, another autoimmune disease, pregnancy or lactation was excluded. Diagnoses relied on clinical symptoms, serum thyroxine and TRAb, thyroid ultrasound and orbital computed tomography. Ficoll-Paque density gradient centrifugation was used to isolate PBMCs from 9.5 to 10 ml of fresh peripheral blood. Trizol reagent was used to extract total RNA, and RNA quality was then checked on an Agilent 2100 Bioanalyzer. The paper's findings and limits, for the study overall: In validation, the model predicted progression to ophthalmopathy a median of about 5.9 months before onset, with roughly 70% sensitivity and just under 75% specificity. Ophthalmopathy was separated from stable hyperthyroidism by a 13 V-J signature model, with approximately 86% sensitivity and about 81% specificity obtained in cross-validation and 80%/75% obtained in testing. Most expanded thyroid clonotypes (frequency above 0.001) were also detected in blood, suggesting blood repertoires may reflect thyroid immune responses. No statistical method was used to set the sample size in advance, and investigators knew the group allocation.

Germline trimming amounts to 5 bases on V and 5 bases on J, with 4 as the count of junction bases outside the gene matches. The CDR3 covers 14 residues, taking in both the cysteine and the phenylalanine. Only the CDR3 part of the read is kept: 42 bases, read in frame from the first base. TCR beta CDR3 regions were amplified from RNA transcripts. The TCR CDR3 was subjected to a first round of RT-PCR using the HTBI primer set and the Qiagen OneStep RT-PCR kit. Libraries were constructed in a second round of multiplex PCR, after which size selection and purification were performed. Sequencing of the libraries was done on an Illumina HiSeq2000 using paired-end 100 bp reads. From the authors' description of their analysis: SOAPnuke was used to process the raw data, with reads discarded if the reads contained adapters or uncalled bases, had a mean Phred below 15, or lacked an exact constant-primer or identifier match. High-quality paired reads were merged with COPE v1.2.5, and unique nucleotide sequences were defined as clonotypes. MiTCR v1.1 was used to align clonotypes to the IMGT TRBV, TRBD and TRBJ reference segments. The analysis included only V-J combinations with a frequency above 0.0001, which together covered around 99% of the repertoires. The TCS score was defined as F50 (clonal expansion) divided by E x V (chaos), with BLOSUM62-based TCRdist calculated between CDR3 peptides within each V-J. Welch's t-statistics and random forest reduced 500 to 550 V-J features to about 12, which were used in a naive Bayes classifier (R e1071). The raw public data were reprocessed by TCRdb itself: fastp quality trimming at Q25, MiXCR clonotype calling, in-frame beta chains only. Here each entry gathers all rows of one CDR3 protein and keeps the most common genes and DNA. TCRdb, not the authors, supplied the V and J calls. The sample includes about 710,000 distinct CDR3 sequences, with about 15% observed a single time. Around 8% of the sample is in the top ten clones.

Specimen: blood. The chain uses TRBV12-3 or TRBV12-4 and TRBJ2-1; TRBD2 matches 9 bases in the middle. The clonotype was recovered from a man aged 18-30 years with Graves' hyperthyroidism. The DNA reads TGTGCCAGCAGTCCCCGACTAGCGGACAATGAGCAGTTCTTC. This is translated as CASSPRLADNEQFF.